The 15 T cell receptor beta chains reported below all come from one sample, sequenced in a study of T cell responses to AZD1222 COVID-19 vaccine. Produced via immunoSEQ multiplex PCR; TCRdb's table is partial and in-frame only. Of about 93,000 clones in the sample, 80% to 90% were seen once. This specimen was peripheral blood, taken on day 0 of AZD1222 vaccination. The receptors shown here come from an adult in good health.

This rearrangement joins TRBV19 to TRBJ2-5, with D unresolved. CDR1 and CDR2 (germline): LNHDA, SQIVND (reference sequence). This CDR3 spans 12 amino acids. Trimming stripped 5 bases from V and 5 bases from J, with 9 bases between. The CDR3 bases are TGTGCCAGTAGTCAAAATAGGGAGACCCAGTACTTC. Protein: CASSQNRETQYF.

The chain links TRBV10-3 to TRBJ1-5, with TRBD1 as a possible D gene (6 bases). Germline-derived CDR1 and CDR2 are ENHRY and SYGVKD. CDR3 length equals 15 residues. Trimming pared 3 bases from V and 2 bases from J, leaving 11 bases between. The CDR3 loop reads CAISDQTGGNQPQHF. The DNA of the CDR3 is TGTGCCATCAGTGACCAGACAGGAGGCAATCAGCCCCAGCATTTT.

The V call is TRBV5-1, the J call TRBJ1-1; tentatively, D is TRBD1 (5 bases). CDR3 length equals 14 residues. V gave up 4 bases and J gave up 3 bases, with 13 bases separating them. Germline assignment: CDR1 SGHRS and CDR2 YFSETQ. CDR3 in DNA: TGCGCCAGCAGCCGTCCGGGGGTGGACACTGAAGCTTTCTTT. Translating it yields CASSRPGVDTEAFF.

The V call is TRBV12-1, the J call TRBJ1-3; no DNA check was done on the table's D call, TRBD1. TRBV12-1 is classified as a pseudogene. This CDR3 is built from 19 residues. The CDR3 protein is CASSFFPAGLKVAGNTIYF. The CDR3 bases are TGTGCCAGCAGCTTTTTCCCGGCAGGGCTCAAGGTCGCTGGAAACACCATATATTTT.

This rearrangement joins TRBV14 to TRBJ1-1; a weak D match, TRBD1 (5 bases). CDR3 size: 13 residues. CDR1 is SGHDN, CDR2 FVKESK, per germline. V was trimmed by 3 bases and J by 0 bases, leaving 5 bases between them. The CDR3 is CASSQTVNTEAFF. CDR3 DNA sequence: TGTGCCAGCAGCCAGACAGTGAACACTGAAGCTTTCTTT.

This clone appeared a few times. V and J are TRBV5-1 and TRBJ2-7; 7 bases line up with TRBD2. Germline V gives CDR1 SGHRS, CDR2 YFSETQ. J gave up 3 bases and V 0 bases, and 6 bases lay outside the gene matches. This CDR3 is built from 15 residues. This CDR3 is CASSLGQGGSYEQYF. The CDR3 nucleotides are TGCGCCAGCAGCTTGGGTCAGGGCGGGAGCTACGAGCAGTACTTC.

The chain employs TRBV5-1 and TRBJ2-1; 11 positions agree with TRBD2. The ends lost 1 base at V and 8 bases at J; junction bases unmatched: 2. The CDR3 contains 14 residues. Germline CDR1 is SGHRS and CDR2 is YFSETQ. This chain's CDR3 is CASSLTSGSYEQFF. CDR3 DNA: TGCGCCAGCAGCTTGACTAGCGGGAGCTATGAGCAGTTCTTC. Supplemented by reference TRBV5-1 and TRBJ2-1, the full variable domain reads KAGVTQTPRYLIKTRGQQVTLSCSPISGHRSVSWYQQTPGQGLQFLFEYFSETQRNKGNFPGRFSGRQFSNSRSEMNVSTLELGDSALYLCASSLTSGSYEQFFGPGTRLTVL.

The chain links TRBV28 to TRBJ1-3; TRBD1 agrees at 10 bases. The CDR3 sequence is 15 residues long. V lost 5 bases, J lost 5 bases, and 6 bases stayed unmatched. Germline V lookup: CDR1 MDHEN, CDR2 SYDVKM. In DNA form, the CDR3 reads TGTGCCAGCAGTGATCCGACAGGGGGCCGAAACACCATATATTTT. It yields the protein CASSDPTGGRNTIYF. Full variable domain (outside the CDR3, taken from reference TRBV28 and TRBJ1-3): DVKVTQSSRYLVKRTGEKVFLECVQDMDHENMFWYRQDPGLGLRLIYFSYDVKMKEKGDIPEGYSVSREKKERFSLILESASTNQTSMYLCASSDPTGGRNTIYFGEGSWLTVV.

The CDR3 loop is CASSPTGGTDTQYF. The CDR3 DNA is TGTGCCAGCAGCCCAACAGGTGGTACAGATACGCAGTATTTT. The chain joins TRBV7-8 to TRBJ2-3; possibly TRBD1 for D (5 bases). V shed 5 bases and J shed 3 bases, with 12 bases lying between them. This CDR3 is 14 amino acids long. Germline values: CDR1 SGHVS, CDR2 FQNEAQ. The full variable domain, rest sourced from reference TRBV7-8 and TRBJ2-3, is GAGVSQSPRYKVAKRGQDVALRCDPISGHVSLFWYQQALGQGPEFLTYFQNEAQLDKSGLPSDRFFAERPEGSVSTLKIQRTQQEDSAVYLCASSPTGGTDTQYFGPGTRLTVL.

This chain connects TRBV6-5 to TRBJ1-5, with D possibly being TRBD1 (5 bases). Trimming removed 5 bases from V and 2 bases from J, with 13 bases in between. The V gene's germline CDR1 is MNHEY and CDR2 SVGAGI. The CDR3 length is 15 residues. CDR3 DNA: TGTGCCAGCAGTCCCCCCGGGGGAGGCAATCAGCCCCAGCATTTT. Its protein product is CASSPPGGGNQPQHF.

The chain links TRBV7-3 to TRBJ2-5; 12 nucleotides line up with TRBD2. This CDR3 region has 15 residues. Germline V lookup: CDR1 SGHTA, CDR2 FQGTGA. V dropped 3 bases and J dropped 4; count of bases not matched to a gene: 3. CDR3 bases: TGTGCCAGCAGCTTGACTAGCGGGAGAGGAGAGACCCAGTACTTC. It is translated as CASSLTSGRGETQYF. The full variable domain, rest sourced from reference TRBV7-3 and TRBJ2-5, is GAGVSQTPSNKVTEKGKYVELRCDPISGHTALYWYRQSLGQGPEFLIYFQGTGAADDSGLPNDRFFAVRPEGSVSTLKIQRTERGDSAVYLCASSLTSGRGETQYFGPGTRLLVL.

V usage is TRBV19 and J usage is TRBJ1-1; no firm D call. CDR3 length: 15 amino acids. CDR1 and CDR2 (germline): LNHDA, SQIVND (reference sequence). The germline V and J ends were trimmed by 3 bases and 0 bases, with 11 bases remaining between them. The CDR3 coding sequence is TGTGCCAGTAGTATTGGTCCCATAGTGAACACTGAAGCTTTCTTT. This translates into CASSIGPIVNTEAFF.

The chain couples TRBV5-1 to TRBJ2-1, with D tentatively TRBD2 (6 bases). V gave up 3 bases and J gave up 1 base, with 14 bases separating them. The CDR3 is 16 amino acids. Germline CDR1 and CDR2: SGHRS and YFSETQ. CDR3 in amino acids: CASSSLSGASYNEQFF. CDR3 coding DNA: TGCGCCAGCAGCTCTCTGTCGGGAGCGTCCTACAATGAGCAGTTCTTC.

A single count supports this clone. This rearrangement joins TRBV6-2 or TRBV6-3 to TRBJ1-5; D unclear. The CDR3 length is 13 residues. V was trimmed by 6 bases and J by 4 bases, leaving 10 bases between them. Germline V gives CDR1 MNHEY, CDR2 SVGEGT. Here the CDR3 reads CASSNWQNQPQHF. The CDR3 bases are TGTGCCAGCAGCAATTGGCAGAATCAGCCCCAGCATTTT.

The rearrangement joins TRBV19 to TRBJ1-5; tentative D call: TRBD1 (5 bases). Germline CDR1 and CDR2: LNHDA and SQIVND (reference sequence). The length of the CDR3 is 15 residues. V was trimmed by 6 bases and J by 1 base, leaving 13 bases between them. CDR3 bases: TGTGCCAGTAGCCCTGGGGGGGACAGCAATCAGCCCCAGCATTTT. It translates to CASSPGGDSNQPQHF.